These 5 T cell receptor beta chains were sequenced from one sample in a study of blood T cell repertoires in COVID-19. The method was immunoSEQ multiplex PCR; TCRdb's version includes in-frame clones alone and lacks a portion of them. In the table there are about 41,000 clones, 76% of which are singletons. Sequences were obtained from peripheral blood. Receptors were obtained from an older man with acute or convalescent COVID-19.

This chain joins TRBV7-9 and TRBJ2-5; TRBD1 matches at 8 bases. The J segment lost 10 bases and the V segment lost 0 bases, leaving 10 bases of the junction unmatched. Germline CDR1 is SEHNR and CDR2 is FQNEAQ (reference sequence). The CDR3 covers 15 residues. CDR3 DNA sequence: TGTGCCAGCAGCTTAGCCGGACAGGGTGGAGGTATCCAGTACTTC. It is translated as CASSLAGQGGGIQYF.

The genes are TRBV6-1 and TRBJ2-5; D remains unclear. V was shortened by 1 base and J by 6 bases, with 9 bases between the two germline ends. CDR1 and CDR2 (germline): MNHNS, SASEGT. This CDR3 is 13 amino acids long. The CDR3 DNA sequence: TGTGCCAGCAGTGAAGGGGCTGGAAAGACCCAGTACTTC. Protein sequence: CASSEGAGKTQYF.

The J gene is TRBJ2-3, the V gene TRBV7-8, with TRBD2 identical over 11 bases. Germline V lookup: CDR1 SGHVS, CDR2 FQNEAQ. V gave up 5 bases and J gave up 1 base; unmatched junction bases: 8. The CDR3 totals 17 residues. CDR3 nucleotides: TGTGCCAGCAGCCCCTCGCTAGCGGGGGGCGGCACAGATACGCAGTATTTT. This sequence encodes CASSPSLAGGGTDTQYF. The whole variable domain, remainder taken from reference TRBV7-8 and TRBJ2-3, is GAGVSQSPRYKVAKRGQDVALRCDPISGHVSLFWYQQALGQGPEFLTYFQNEAQLDKSGLPSDRFFAERPEGSVSTLKIQRTQQEDSAVYLCASSPSLAGGGTDTQYFGPGTRLTVL.

This clone was observed once. V is TRBV5-6 and J is TRBJ2-7; perhaps TRBD1 as D (5 bases). This CDR3 region has 14 residues. In germline, CDR1 is SGHDT, CDR2 YYEEEE. The ends were cut back, 1 base at V and 2 bases at J, with 10 bases in the middle. The chain's CDR3 is CASSLWGRAYEQYF. The CDR3 bases are TGTGCCAGCAGCTTGTGGGGCAGGGCCTACGAGCAGTACTTC.

This chain joins TRBV6-5 and TRBJ1-2; 7 bases align to TRBD1. Germline lookup yields CDR1 MNHEY and CDR2 SVGAGI. Germline trimming cut 11 bases from V and 4 bases from J; bases unmatched to any gene: 16. CDR3 length: 15 residues. The DNA for the CDR3 is TGTGCCTCTCTACTCTACAGGGGAAACCGCTATGGCTACACCTTC. It codes for CASLLYRGNRYGYTF.